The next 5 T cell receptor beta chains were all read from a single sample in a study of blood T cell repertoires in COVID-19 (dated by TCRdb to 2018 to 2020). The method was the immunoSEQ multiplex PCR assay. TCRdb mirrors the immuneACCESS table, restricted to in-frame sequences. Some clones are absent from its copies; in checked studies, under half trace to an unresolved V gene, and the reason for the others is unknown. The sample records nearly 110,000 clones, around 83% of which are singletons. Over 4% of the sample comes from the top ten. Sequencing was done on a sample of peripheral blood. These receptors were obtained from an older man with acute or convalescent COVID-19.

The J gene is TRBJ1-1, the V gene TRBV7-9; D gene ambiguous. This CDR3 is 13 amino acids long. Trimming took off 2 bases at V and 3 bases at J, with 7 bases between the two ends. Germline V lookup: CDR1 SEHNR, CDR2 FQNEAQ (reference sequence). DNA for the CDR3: TGTGCCAGCAGCTTAAACTTGGACACTGAAGCTTTCTTT. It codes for CASSLNLDTEAFF.

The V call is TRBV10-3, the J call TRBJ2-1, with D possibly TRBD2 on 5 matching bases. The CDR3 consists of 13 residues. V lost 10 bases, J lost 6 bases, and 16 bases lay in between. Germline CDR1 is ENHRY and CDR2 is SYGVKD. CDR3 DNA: TGTGCCACTCGACTCGGGGATGGCAATGAGCAGTTCTTC. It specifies CATRLGDGNEQFF.

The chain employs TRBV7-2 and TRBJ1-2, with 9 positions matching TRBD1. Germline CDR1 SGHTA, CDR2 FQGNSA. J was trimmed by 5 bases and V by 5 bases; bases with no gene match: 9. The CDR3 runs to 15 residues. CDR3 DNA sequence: TGTGCCAGCAGCACCACAGGGGGCTTGGGGTATGGCTACACCTTC. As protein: CASSTTGGLGYGYTF. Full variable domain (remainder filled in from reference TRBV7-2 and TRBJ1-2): GAGVSQSPSNKVTEKGKDVELRCDPISGHTALYWYRQSLGQGLEFLIYFQGNSAPDKSGLPSDRFSAERTGGSVSTLTIQRTQQEDSAVYLCASSTTGGLGYGYTFGSGTRLTVV.

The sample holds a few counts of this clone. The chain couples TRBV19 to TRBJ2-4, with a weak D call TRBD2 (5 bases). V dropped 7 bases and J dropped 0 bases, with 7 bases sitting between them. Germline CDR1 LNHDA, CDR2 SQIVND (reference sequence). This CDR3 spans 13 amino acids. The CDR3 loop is CASMDLAKNIQYF. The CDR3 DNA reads TGTGCCAGTATGGACTTAGCCAAAAACATTCAGTACTTC.

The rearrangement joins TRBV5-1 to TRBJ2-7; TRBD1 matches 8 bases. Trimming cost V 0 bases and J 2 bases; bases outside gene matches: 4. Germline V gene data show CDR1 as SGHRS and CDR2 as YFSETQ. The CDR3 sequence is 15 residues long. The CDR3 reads CASSLAGTGAYEQYF. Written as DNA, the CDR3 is TGCGCCAGCAGCTTGGCCGGGACAGGAGCCTACGAGCAGTACTTC.